A selection of T cell receptor beta chains follows, all from one sample in a study of blood T cell repertoires in COVID-19. Clones were read by immunoSEQ multiplex PCR, and TCRdb kept only the in-frame ones, dropping some. The top ten hold about 5% of the sample, which has tens of thousands of clones, 83% seen once. What was sequenced was peripheral blood. The receptors originated from a man in his forties or fifties with active COVID-19. Each CDR3 is given with its conserved first and last residue. A D gene is named only where the DNA matches it firmly. Some rows mark clone size as missing; the rest say once, few, many or name a class of expanded clone.

j_call	v_call	d_call	clone_size	cdr3_nt	cdr3_aa
TRBJ1-2	TRBV19	NA	NA	TGTGCCAGTAGATCACCGAGTGGCTACACCTTC	CASRSPSGYTF
TRBJ2-5	TRBV6-2/TRBV6-3	TRBD2	NA	TGTGCCAGCGGTTTGAGACTAGCGGATTCGGCCCAGTACTTC	CASGLRLADSAQYF
TRBJ2-7	TRBV12-3/TRBV12-4	NA	NA	TGTGCCAGCAGTTTCTCTAAAGCATACGAGCAGTACTTC	CASSFSKAYEQYF
TRBJ1-6	TRBV24-1	NA	NA	TGTGCCACCAGTTGTTCTTGGACAGAGTTCTCCTATAATTCACCCCTCCACTTT	CATSCSWTEFSYNSPLHF
TRBJ2-5	TRBV9	NA	NA	TGTGCCAGCAGCGTAGACCCGCTTAGAAGGGATATAGCGGAGACCCAGTACTTC	CASSVDPLRRDIAETQYF
TRBJ2-7	TRBV9	TRBD2	NA	TGTGCCAGCAGCGCTTACCTAGCGGACCCCTACGAGCAGTACTTC	CASSAYLADPYEQYF
TRBJ1-6	TRBV5-4	NA	few	TGTGCCAGCAGCCATGTGGGGGGGCGGCGGGATTCACCCCTCCACTTT	CASSHVGGRRDSPLHF
TRBJ2-2	TRBV21-1	NA	NA	TGTGCCAGCAAGGCGTTAACCAGGGGGATTACCGGGGAGCTGTTTTTT	CASKALTRGITGELFF
TRBJ1-1	TRBV6-6	NA	NA	TGTGCCAGCAGTTACGACAGCACGAACACTGAAGCTTTCTTT	CASSYDSTNTEAFF
TRBJ2-2	TRBV7-7	TRBD2	NA	TGTGCCAGCAGCTCGACTAGCGGGATAAACACCGGGGAGCTGTTTTTT	CASSSTSGINTGELFF
TRBJ2-4	TRBV7-8	NA	NA	TGTGCCAGCAGCATAACGGACATTCAGTACTTC	CASSITDIQYF
TRBJ2-5	TRBV7-7	TRBD2	NA	TGTGCTTCGGCGACTAGCGGGGGGTCGGAGACCCAGTACTTC	CASATSGGSETQYF
TRBJ2-2	TRBV4-1	NA	NA	TGCGCCAGCAGCCAAGATACGGTGGCGAACACCGGGGAGCTGTTTTTT	CASSQDTVANTGELFF
TRBJ1-2	TRBV6-6	NA	NA	TGTGCCAGCAGTTTTCAGGGGAAGGACTATGGCTACACCTTC	CASSFQGKDYGYTF
TRBJ2-7	TRBV29-1	TRBD1	once	TGCAGCGTCCGGACAGGGGTCTCCTACGAGCAGTACTTC	CSVRTGVSYEQYF
TRBJ2-1	TRBV10-3	TRBD2	NA	TGTGCCATCAGGGGACTAGCTAAAGACAATGAGCAGTTCTTC	CAIRGLAKDNEQFF
TRBJ1-1	TRBV3-1/TRBV3-2	NA	few	TGTGCCAGCCGAGGAGGTGCTGAAGCTTTCTTT	CASRGGAEAFF
TRBJ2-5	TRBV24-1	TRBD1	NA	TGTGCCACCGGACAGGGTGGGGATGAGACCCAGTACTTC	CATGQGGDETQYF
TRBJ2-1	TRBV6-2/TRBV6-3	TRBD2	medium-sized	TGTGCCAGCAGTTACTCCCCTCCTAGCGGGGGGCTTTACAATGAGCAGTTCTTC	CASSYSPPSGGLYNEQFF
TRBJ2-6	TRBV7-2	NA	NA	TGTGCCAGCAGCTCCTTTAGCGGCTCTGGGGCCAACGTCCTGACTTTC	CASSSFSGSGANVLTF
TRBJ2-3	TRBV6-4	TRBD2	once	TGTGCCAGCAGTGAACTAGCGGGTGGAGATACGCAGTATTTT	CASSELAGGDTQYF
TRBJ2-7	TRBV2	TRBD2	NA	TGTGCCAGCACGGGTCTAGCGGACTCCTACGAGCAGTACTTC	CASTGLADSYEQYF
TRBJ1-2	TRBV4-2	TRBD1	NA	TGTGCCAGCAGCCAAGCGGGCAGGGGGAATGGCTACACCTTC	CASSQAGRGNGYTF
TRBJ1-5	TRBV4-2	NA	NA	TGTGCCAGCAGCCAAGATCTGGAGACGTCTCTTCGACCCCAGCATTTT	CASSQDLETSLRPQHF
TRBJ2-2	TRBV21-1	NA	medium-sized	TGTGCCAGCTCCAGGGGGACTAGCGGGAGTATGGGCGGGGAGCTGTTTTTT	CASSRGTSGSMGGELFF
TRBJ2-7	TRBV15	TRBD1	NA	TGTGCCACCAGCAGAGATGTACAGGGGCTTAGGTACGAGCAGTACTTC	CATSRDVQGLRYEQYF
TRBJ2-1	TRBV11-2	NA	NA	TGTGCCAGCAGCCTTCAGGGGAATGGGTACAATGAGCAGTTCTTC	CASSLQGNGYNEQFF
TRBJ2-7	TRBV27	TRBD2	NA	TGTGCCAGCAGTTTTGGCGGGAGTGTCCACGAGCAGTACTTC	CASSFGGSVHEQYF
TRBJ2-5	TRBV25-1	TRBD1	NA	TGTGCCAGCAGACCAGGCGACAGGGTAGTTTTAGAGACCCAGTACTTC	CASRPGDRVVLETQYF
TRBJ2-2	TRBV28	NA	NA	TGTGCCAGCAGGCAGGGTATCACCGGGGAGCTGTTTTTT	CASRQGITGELFF
TRBJ1-5	TRBV7-2	NA	NA	TGTGCCAGCAGTCTGACGGGGGGGTTAGGTCAGCCCCAGCATTTT	CASSLTGGLGQPQHF
TRBJ2-5	TRBV7-3	NA	NA	TGTGCCAGCAGCTGGGGCGGCGGTGGAGAGACCCAGTACTTC	CASSWGGGGETQYF
TRBJ2-3	TRBV13	TRBD2	NA	TGTGCCAGCAGCCCTATAGCGGGAGGGCCGGGGGATACGCAGTATTTT	CASSPIAGGPGDTQYF
TRBJ2-7	TRBV18	NA	NA	TGTGCCAGCTCACGGGCTCGGGAGAGGGGCGAGCAGTACTTC	CASSRARERGEQYF
TRBJ2-4	TRBV5-8	TRBD2	medium-sized	TGTGCCAGCAGCTCCACTAGCGGGGTCAAAAACATTCAGTACTTC	CASSSTSGVKNIQYF
TRBJ2-5	TRBV3-1/TRBV3-2	TRBD2	NA	TGTGCCAGCAGCCGACTAGCCCAAGAGACCCAGTACTTC	CASSRLAQETQYF
TRBJ2-2	TRBV6-5	NA	NA	TGTGCCAGCAGCGCCCGACAGACAATTCCCGGGGAGCTGTTTTTT	CASSARQTIPGELFF
TRBJ1-2	TRBV19	NA	NA	TGTGCCAGTAGTATAGATCGTTGGACAGACTATGGCTACACCTTC	CASSIDRWTDYGYTF
TRBJ1-2	TRBV4-2	TRBD1	NA	TGTGCCAGCAGCCCATACAGGGGCGACAACTATGGCTACACCTTC	CASSPYRGDNYGYTF
TRBJ2-7	TRBV5-4	NA	few	TGTGCCAGCAGCTTGGGGGGAGATTTCTACGAGCAGTACTTC	CASSLGGDFYEQYF
TRBJ2-3	TRBV5-1	TRBD2	NA	TGCGCCAGCAGCTTGGGACTAGCTGAAAGCACAGATACGCAGTATTTT	CASSLGLAESTDTQYF
TRBJ2-3	TRBV7-8	NA	NA	TGTGCCAGCAGCTTAGAAAGAGCAGATACGCAGTATTTT	CASSLERADTQYF
TRBJ2-2	TRBV7-2	TRBD2	NA	TGTGCCAGCAGCTCTAACGGGGGGGCCGAGTTCGGGGAGCTGTTTTTT	CASSSNGGAEFGELFF
TRBJ2-7	TRBV28	TRBD2	NA	TGTGCCAGCAGTCGGGACTACTACGAGCAGTACTTC	CASSRDYYEQYF
TRBJ1-2	TRBV2	NA	NA	TGTGCCAGCAGCTCTCTGGGGCAGGACTATGGCTACACCTTC	CASSSLGQDYGYTF
TRBJ2-1	TRBV11-2	TRBD1	once	TGTGCCAGCAGCTTAGCGGCGGACAGGGAGGATGAGCAGTTCTTC	CASSLAADREDEQFF
TRBJ2-1	TRBV19	NA	NA	TGTGCCAGTAGTCCGGACAGCTACAATGAGCAGTTCTTC	CASSPDSYNEQFF
TRBJ2-3	TRBV10-3	TRBD1	once	TGTGCCATCAGCCAGACAGGGCTGCTGGCAAGCACAGATACGCAGTATTTT	CAISQTGLLASTDTQYF
TRBJ1-2	TRBV2	TRBD1	NA	TGTGCCAGCAGGCAGAAGGGACAGGGGGCGAAGAGCTACACCTTC	CASRQKGQGAKSYTF
TRBJ2-3	TRBV7-8	TRBD2	NA	TGTGCCAGCAGCTTATCTAGCGGCTTAGATACGCAGTATTTT	CASSLSSGLDTQYF
TRBJ1-5	TRBV11-2	NA	NA	TGTGCCAGCAGCACTGATTACAATCAGCCCCAGCATTTT	CASSTDYNQPQHF
TRBJ1-6	TRBV4-2	TRBD1	NA	TGTGCCAGCAGCCAACCGGGACAGATCTCACCCCTCCACTTT	CASSQPGQISPLHF
TRBJ2-5	TRBV18	TRBD2	NA	TGTGCCAGCTCGCCGGGCGGACTAGCGGACATTCAAGAGACCCAGTACTTC	CASSPGGLADIQETQYF
TRBJ1-3	TRBV6-5	NA	few	TGTGCCAGCAGTCCGGACAGAGGAAACACCATATATTTT	CASSPDRGNTIYF
TRBJ2-1	TRBV6-2/TRBV6-3	TRBD2	NA	TGTGCCAGCAGTTACGCCCGGGACGGGGGGAGCTACAATGAGCAGTTCTTC	CASSYARDGGSYNEQFF